The entry below gives a single T cell receptor (beta chain) sequence along with its context. Its antigen remains unknown. The method was immunoSEQ multiplex PCR; TCRdb's version includes in-frame clones alone and lacks a portion of them. This sample has about 130,000 clones, with over 90% found just once. The source of the sample is a study of T cell responses to AZD1222 COVID-19 vaccine. Whole-study results and caveats: It should be noted that donors were predominantly white British and more often female, and clonal diversity was possibly underestimated. Only a handful of AZD1222 recipients were seropositive at baseline.

The CDR3 loop spans 13 amino acids. Germline V gene sequence: CDR1 SGHRS, CDR2 YFSETQ. The V end was cut by 0 bases, the J end by 4 bases, with 7 bases between. The chain uses TRBV5-1 and TRBJ1-1; D not resolved. This sequence was found in an adult in good health. Sequencing was performed on peripheral blood, taken on day 0 of AZD1222 vaccination. As DNA, the CDR3 is TGCGCCAGCAGCTTGGCGGTGGTCACTGAAGCTTTCTTT. As protein: CASSLAVVTEAFF.